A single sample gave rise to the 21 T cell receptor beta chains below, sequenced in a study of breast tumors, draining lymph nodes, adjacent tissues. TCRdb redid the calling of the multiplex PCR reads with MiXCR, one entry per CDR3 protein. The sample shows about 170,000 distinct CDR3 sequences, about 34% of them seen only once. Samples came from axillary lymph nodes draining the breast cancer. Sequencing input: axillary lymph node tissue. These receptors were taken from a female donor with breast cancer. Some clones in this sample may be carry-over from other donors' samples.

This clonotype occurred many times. CDR3 in amino acids: CASLTGTSGEDTQYF. Here the CDR3 DNA reads TGCGCCAGCCTGACCGGGACTAGCGGGGAAGATACGCAGTATTTT. The genes are TRBV5-1 and TRBJ2-3, with 13 bases lining up with TRBD2. This CDR3 comprises 15 residues. Germline CDR1 reads SGHRS; CDR2 reads YFSETQ. V trimming: 7 bases; J trimming: 5 bases; junction bases outside the gene matches: 7.

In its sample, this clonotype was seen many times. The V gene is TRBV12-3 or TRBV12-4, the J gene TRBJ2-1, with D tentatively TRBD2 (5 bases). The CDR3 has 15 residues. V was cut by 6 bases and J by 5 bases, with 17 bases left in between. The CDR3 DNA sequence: TGTGCCAGCAGCATTCAGGACCAGACTAACAATGAGCAGTTCTTC. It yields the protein CASSIQDQTNNEQFF.

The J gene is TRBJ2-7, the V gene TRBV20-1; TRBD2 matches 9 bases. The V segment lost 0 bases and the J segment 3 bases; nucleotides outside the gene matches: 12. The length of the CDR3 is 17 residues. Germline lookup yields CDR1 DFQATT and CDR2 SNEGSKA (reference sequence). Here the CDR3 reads CSARDLSRTSDIYEQYF. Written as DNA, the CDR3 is TGCAGTGCTAGAGATTTGTCCCGGACTAGCGACATCTACGAGCAGTACTTC.

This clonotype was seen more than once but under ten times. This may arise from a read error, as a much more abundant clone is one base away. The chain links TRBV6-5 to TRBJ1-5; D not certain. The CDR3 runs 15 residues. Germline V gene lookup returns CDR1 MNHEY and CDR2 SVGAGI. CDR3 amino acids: CASSHSILSNQPQHF. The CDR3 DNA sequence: TGTGCCAGCAGTCACTCGATATTGAGCAATCAGCCCCAGCATTTT.

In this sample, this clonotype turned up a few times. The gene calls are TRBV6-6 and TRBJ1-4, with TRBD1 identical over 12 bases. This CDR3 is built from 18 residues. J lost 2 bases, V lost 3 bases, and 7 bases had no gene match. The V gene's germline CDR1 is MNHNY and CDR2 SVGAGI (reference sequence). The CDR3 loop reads CASSYHRDRGPTNEKLFF. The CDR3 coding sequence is TGTGCCAGCAGTTATCACCGGGACAGGGGGCCCACTAATGAAAAACTGTTTTTT.

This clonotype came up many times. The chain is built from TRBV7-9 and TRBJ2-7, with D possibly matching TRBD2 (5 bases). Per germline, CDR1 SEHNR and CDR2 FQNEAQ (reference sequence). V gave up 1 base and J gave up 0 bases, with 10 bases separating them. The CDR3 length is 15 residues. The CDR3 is CASSLVAGASYEQYF. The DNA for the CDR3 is TGTGCCAGCAGCTTAGTCGCGGGCGCCTCCTACGAGCAGTACTTC.

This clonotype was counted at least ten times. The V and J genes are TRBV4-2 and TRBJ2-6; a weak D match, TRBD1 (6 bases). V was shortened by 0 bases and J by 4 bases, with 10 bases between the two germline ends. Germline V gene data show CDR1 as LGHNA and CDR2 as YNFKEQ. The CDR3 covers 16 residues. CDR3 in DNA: TGTGCCAGCAGCCAAGACCCTAGGGGGGGGGCCAACGTCCTGACTTTC. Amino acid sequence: CASSQDPRGGANVLTF.

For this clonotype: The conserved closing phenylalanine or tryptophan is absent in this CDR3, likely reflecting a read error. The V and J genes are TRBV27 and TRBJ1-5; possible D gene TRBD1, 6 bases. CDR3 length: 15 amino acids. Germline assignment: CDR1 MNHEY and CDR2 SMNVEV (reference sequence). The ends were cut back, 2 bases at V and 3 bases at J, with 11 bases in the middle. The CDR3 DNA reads TGTGCCAGCAGTTTACGGCAGGGGATCAATCAGCCCCAGCATTTG. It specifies CASSLRQGINQPQHL.

DNA for the CDR3: TGCGCCAGCAGCTTGGCCATGGGGACTGAAGCTTTCTTT. Translated, it gives CASSLAMGTEAFF. This chain links TRBV5-1 with TRBJ1-1; no clear D. Trimming cost V 0 bases and J 5 bases, with 8 bases left between them. The CDR3 has 13 amino acids. CDR1 is SGHRS and CDR2 is YFSETQ in the germline V gene. The full variable domain, with the rest looked up from reference TRBV5-1 and TRBJ1-1, is KAGVTQTPRYLIKTRGQQVTLSCSPISGHRSVSWYQQTPGQGLQFLFEYFSETQRNKGNFPGRFSGRQFSNSRSEMNVSTLELGDSALYLCASSLAMGTEAFFGQGTRLTVV.

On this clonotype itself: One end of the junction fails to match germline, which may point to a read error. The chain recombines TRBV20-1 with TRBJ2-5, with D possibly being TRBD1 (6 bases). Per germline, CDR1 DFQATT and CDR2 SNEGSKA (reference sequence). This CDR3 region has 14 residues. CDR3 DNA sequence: TGCAGTGCTAGCCCCGGGACACCGCCGGCGACCCTGTACTTC. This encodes CSASPGTPPATLYF.

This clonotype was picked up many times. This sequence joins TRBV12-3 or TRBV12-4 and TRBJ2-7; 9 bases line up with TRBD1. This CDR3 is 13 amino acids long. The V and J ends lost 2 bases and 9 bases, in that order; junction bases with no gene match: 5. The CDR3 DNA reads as TGTGCCAGCAGTTTATTCGGACAGGGGTTGCAGTACTTC. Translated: CASSLFGQGLQYF.

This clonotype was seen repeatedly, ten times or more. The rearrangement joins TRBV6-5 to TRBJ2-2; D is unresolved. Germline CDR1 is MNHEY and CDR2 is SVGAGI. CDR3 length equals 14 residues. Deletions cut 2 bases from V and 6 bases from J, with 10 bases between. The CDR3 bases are TGTGCCAGCAGTTACCTGGCCGGGTCCGGGGAGCTGTTTTTT. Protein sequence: CASSYLAGSGELFF.

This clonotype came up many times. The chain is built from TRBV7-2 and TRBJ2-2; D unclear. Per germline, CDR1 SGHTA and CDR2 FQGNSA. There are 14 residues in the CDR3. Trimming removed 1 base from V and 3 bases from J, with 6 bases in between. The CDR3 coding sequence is TGTGCCAGCAGCTTAGATGGTTACACCGGGGAGCTGTTTTTT. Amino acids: CASSLDGYTGELFF.

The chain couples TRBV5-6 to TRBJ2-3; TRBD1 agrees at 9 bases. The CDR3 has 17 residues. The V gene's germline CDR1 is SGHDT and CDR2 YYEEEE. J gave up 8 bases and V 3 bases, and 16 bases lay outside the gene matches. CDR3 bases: TGTGCCAGCAGCTGGGGACGGGACCTTAAGGGACAGGGTACGCAGTATTTT. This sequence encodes CASSWGRDLKGQGTQYF.

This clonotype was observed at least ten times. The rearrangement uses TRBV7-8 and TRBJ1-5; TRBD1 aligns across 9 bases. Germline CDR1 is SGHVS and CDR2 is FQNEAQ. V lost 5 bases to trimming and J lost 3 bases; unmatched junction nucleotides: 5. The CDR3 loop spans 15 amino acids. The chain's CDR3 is CASSAGTGFNQPQHF. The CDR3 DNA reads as TGTGCCAGCAGCGCCGGGACAGGGTTCAATCAGCCCCAGCATTTT. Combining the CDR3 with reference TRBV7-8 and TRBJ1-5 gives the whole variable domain GAGVSQSPRYKVAKRGQDVALRCDPISGHVSLFWYQQALGQGPEFLTYFQNEAQLDKSGLPSDRFFAERPEGSVSTLKIQRTQQEDSAVYLCASSAGTGFNQPQHFGDGTRLSIL.

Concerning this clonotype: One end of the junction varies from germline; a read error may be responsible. The CDR3 sequence is CASCILASGFNELFF. CDR3 bases: TGTGCCAGTTGTATACTGGCTAGCGGCTTTAATGAGCTGTTCTTC. V gene TRBV19 combines with J gene TRBJ2-1; 7 nucleotides line up with TRBD2. The germline V gene has CDR1 LNHDA and CDR2 SQIVND (reference sequence). The CDR3 sequence is 15 residues long.

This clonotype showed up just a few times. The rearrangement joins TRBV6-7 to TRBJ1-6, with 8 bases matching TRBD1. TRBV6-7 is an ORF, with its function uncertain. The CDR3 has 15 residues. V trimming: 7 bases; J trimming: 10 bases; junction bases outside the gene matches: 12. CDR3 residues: CASNPFQGARSPLHF. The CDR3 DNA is TGTGCCAGCAATCCCTTTCAGGGGGCTAGGTCACCCCTCCACTTT.

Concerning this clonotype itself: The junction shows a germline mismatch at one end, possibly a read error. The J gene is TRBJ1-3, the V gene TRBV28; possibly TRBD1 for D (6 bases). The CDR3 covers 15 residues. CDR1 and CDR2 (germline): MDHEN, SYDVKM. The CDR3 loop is CVSSPPDRLGNTIYF. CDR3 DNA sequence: TGTGTCAGCAGTCCGCCGGACAGACTCGGAAACACCATATATTTT.

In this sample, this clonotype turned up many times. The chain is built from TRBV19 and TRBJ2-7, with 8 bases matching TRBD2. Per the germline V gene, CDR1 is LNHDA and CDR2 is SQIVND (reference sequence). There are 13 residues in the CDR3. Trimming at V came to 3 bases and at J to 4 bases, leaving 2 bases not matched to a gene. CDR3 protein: CASSIGGAYEQYF. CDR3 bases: TGTGCCAGTAGTATCGGGGGGGCGTACGAGCAGTACTTC.

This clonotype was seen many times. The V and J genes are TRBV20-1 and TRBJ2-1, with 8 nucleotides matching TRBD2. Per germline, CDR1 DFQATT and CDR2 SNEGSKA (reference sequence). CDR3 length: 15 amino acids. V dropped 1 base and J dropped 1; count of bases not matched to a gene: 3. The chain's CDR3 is CSARGAGASYNEQFF. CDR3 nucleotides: TGCAGTGCTAGAGGAGCGGGAGCTTCCTACAATGAGCAGTTCTTC.

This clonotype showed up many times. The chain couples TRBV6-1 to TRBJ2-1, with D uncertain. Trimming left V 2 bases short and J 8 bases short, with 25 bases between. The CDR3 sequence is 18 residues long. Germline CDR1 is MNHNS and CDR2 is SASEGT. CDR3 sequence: CASSEQRAKRYIRDEQFF. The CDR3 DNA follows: TGTGCCAGCAGTGAACAGAGAGCCAAGCGTTACATTCGCGATGAGCAGTTCTTC.